This entry concerns a single T cell receptor (beta chain). Its antigen remains undetermined. Per-base qualities were not stored, and no clone one base away is much larger. The treatment or condition tag for this specimen amounts to: suppressive antiretroviral therapy. A pool of overlapping 15-mer peptides from HIV-1 Gag, at 0.95 to 1 ug per peptide per mL, was used to stimulate the cells. Memory CD4+ T cells that did not respond, being CD40L-negative, CD69-negative and CD45RO-high, were sorted as memory populations depleted of antigen-responding cells. HIV-1-infected adults in whom suppressive ART had been started during chronic infection were enrolled as participants. For at least 4 years, participants had undetectable plasma HIV-1 RNA, below 50 copies/mL. To be included, participants needed a CD4+ T cell count above 400 cells/uL and a positive CMV serology. Before stimulation, PBMCs were isolated using density centrifugation and then depleted of CD8+ T cells. Stimulation of CD8-depleted PBMCs was carried out for 15 to 20 hours with anti-CD28/CD49d costimulation, CD40-blocking antibody and enfuvirtide, to prevent new infections. Sorting was done on either a Beckman Coulter MoFlo Legacy or an XDP sorter, and propidium iodide was used to exclude dead cells. Genomic DNA was extracted using the QIAamp DNA Mini Kit for samples with more than one million cells and using the Quick-DNA Microprep Kit for all other samples.

The sample is drawn from a study of persistence of HIV-infected CD4 T cells (dated by TCRdb to about 2020). General notes on the study: CMV- and HIV-1 Gag-responding CD4+ T cells were isolated from ART-treated individuals so that antigen-driven clonal expansion of HIV-1-infected cells could be examined. Peripheral blood samples of up to about 200 mL were obtained at multiple time points, with the exception of two participants, for whom leukapheresis was performed at a single time point. Cross-participant TCR cluster analysis included 8 or 9 participants for CMV and about seven participants for Gag. The median time participants had been on suppressive ART was eight to nine years. Proviral sequencing was used to assess clonality among infected cells, whereas TCRbeta sequencing gauged the clonality of all cells within each sorted population. The paper's findings and limits, for the study overall: TCR oligoclonality correlated with proviral oligoclonality within the same sorted populations. Bulk TCR analyses could not be restricted to the rare CMV-responding cells that actually carried HIV-1 proviruses. The study involved few individuals and tested only a limited range of antigens. Antigen-responding cells were enriched for degenerate expanded CDR3beta sequences, which suggests convergent selection of CD4+ responses to CMV and Gag. Significantly lower TCRbeta richness was observed in CMV- and Gag-responding cells than in anti-CD3/anti-CD28-responding cells, and higher oligoclonality was observed in CMV-responding cells than in CD3/CD28-stimulated and Gag-responding cells.

From its cysteine to its phenylalanine, the CDR3 spans 14 amino acids. Only CDR3 DNA remains: 42 bases, in frame from the first base. A distance of 14 bases separates the germline ends of V and J, which lose 6 bases and 4 bases respectively. The germline V gene supplies CDR1 MNHEY and CDR2 SVGAGI. TCRbeta repertoires were sequenced from genomic DNA with the immunoSEQ hsTCRB assay version 4 in survey mode. Genomic DNA was diluted to 10 ng/uL, using up to roughly 1 ug per sample for TCRbeta sequencing. The study's processing was this. ImmunoSeq Analyzer 3.0 was used for analysis of TCRbeta data, and diversity was computed on productive nucleotide rearrangements. The improved Chao index was used to estimate lower-bound TCR diversity, and the Gini coefficient was used to estimate clonality using the Immunarch R package. When different nucleotide rearrangements encoded the same CDR3beta amino acid sequence, each rearrangement was treated as a distinct clonotype. Differential abundance analysis identified TCRbeta sequences significantly enriched in antigen-responding cells relative to anti-CD3/anti-CD28-activated cells. TCRs were clustered by predicted peptide-MHC specificity with GLIPH2, both within individual participants and across merged participant data sets. TCRdb's version of the immuneACCESS table is confined to in-frame rearrangements and falls short of the full clone set. An unresolved V gene accounts for under half of the shortfall where checked; the remainder is of unknown origin. Clone size and the V and J calls come from that table; the DNA yielded D and trimming. The sample data list roughly 64,000 clones, and 65% to 80% of these were observed just once. 1.5% to 2% of the sample rests with the top ten.

The source is an adult man with HIV who was CMV-seropositive. This sequence uses TRBV6-5 and TRBJ2-3; the D region possibly corresponds to TRBD2 (7 bases align). The material was CD4+ T cells sorted from PBMCs after approximately 19-hour stimulation, obtained from a patient who received antiretroviral therapy. Sample cell subset or site, as interpreted from the label and publication: CD40L-CD69- CD45RO-high memory CD4 T cells not responding to Gag peptides. The CDR3 protein sequence reads: CASRGGAGADTQYF. The nucleotide sequence reads TGTGCCAGCAGGGGGGGGGCAGGCGCAGATACGCAGTATTTT.